Included here is one TCR beta chain sequence, with context. What it binds is unknown. Then a second PCR, running roughly 7 to 11 cycles, was carried out with a sample-barcoded 5' primer and a J-beta primer mix. Each TCR beta cDNA got a 12-nucleotide random molecular identifier. TCRdb re-analysed the 5' RACE reads in MiXCR, keeping a single row per CDR3 protein. Among 1.6 million or so distinct CDR3 sequences, about 31% were seen once, and the ten largest hold approximately 10%. This specimen belongs to a study of blood T cells in healthy people across ages. CDR3 length: 16 residues. Germline CDR1 DFQATT, CDR2 SNEGSKA (reference sequence). V shed 3 bases and J 0 bases; nucleotides not matched to a gene: 7. Study conclusions and caveats: Researchers said unsorted PBMCs prevented a conclusive naive versus antigen-experienced comparison. Higher naive T cell percentage went strongly together with higher TCR beta diversity. Long-lived and aged donors differed, with more naive CD4+ cells and higher diversity in the long-lived.

This sequence was found in a woman aged 25 to 39 in good health. This rearrangement joins TRBV20-1 to TRBJ1-4; 7 bases map to TRBD1. The sequenced sample was blood. CDR3 DNA sequence: TGCAGTGCTAGTACAACTCAGGGGGCAACTAATGAAAAACTGTTTTTT. Translating it yields CSASTTQGATNEKLFF.